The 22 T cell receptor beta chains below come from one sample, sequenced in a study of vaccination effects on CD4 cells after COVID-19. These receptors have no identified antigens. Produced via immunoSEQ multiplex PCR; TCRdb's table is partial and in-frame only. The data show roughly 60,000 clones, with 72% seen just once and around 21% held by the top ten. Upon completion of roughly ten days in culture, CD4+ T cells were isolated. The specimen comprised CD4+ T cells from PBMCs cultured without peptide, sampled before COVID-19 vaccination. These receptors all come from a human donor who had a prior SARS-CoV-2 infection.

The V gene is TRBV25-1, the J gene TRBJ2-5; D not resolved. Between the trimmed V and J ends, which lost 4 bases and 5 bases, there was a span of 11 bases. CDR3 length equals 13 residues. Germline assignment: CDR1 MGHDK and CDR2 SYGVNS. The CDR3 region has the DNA TGTGCCAGCAGTGTTGGCTCGTTGGAGACCCAGTACTTC. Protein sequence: CASSVGSLETQYF.

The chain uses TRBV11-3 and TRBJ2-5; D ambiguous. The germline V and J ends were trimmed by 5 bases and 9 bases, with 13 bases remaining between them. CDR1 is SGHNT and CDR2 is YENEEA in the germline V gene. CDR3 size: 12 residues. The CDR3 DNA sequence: TGTGCCAGCAGCACGCAGCGATCGGCCCAGTACTTC. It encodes CASSTQRSAQYF.

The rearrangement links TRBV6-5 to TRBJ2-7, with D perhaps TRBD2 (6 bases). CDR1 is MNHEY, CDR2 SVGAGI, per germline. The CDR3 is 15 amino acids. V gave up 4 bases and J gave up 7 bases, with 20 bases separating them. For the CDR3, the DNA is TGTGCCAGCAGTTCCGGCCCCACCGGGGGTTGGGAGCAGTACTTC. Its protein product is CASSSGPTGGWEQYF.

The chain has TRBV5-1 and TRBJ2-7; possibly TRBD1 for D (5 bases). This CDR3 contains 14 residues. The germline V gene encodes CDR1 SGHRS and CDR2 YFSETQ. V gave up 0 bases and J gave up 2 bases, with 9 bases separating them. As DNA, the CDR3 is TGCGCCAGCAGCTTGGGACAGACCACCTACGAGCAGTACTTC. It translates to CASSLGQTTYEQYF. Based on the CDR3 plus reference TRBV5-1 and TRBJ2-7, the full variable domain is KAGVTQTPRYLIKTRGQQVTLSCSPISGHRSVSWYQQTPGQGLQFLFEYFSETQRNKGNFPGRFSGRQFSNSRSEMNVSTLELGDSALYLCASSLGQTTYEQYFGPGTRLTVT.

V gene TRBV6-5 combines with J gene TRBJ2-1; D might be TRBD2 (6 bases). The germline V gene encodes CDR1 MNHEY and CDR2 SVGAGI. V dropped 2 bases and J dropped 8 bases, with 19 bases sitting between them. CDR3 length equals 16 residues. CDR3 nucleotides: TGTGCCAGCAGTTACGGGACTGGAGGAAATCTCTATGAGCAGTTCTTC. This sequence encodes CASSYGTGGNLYEQFF.

The DNA for the CDR3 is TGTGCTAGTGGTTTGGTGTCTAGCGGGACCAACACCGGGGAGCTGTTTTTT. Protein: CASGLVSSGTNTGELFF. The genes are TRBV12-5 and TRBJ2-2, with 9 bases identical to TRBD2. With V trimmed by 0 bases and J by 2 bases, 4 bases remained unmatched. The CDR3 spans 17 residues. CDR1 and CDR2 (germline): LGHNT, FRNRAP.

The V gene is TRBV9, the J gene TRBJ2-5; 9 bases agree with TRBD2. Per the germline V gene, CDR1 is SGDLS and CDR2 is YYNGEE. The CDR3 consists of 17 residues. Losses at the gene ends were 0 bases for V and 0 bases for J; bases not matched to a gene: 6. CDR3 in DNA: TGTGCCAGCAGCGTAGGGCTAGCGGGGCGGTACCAAGAGACCCAGTACTTC. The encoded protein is CASSVGLAGRYQETQYF.

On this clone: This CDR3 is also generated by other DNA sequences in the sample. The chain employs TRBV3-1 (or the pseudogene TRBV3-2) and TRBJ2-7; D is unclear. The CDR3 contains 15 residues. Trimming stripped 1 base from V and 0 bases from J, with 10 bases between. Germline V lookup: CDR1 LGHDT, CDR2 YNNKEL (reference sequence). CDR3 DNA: TGTGCCAGCAGCCAAGGGTCCCATAGCTCCTACGAGCAGTACTTC. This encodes CASSQGSHSSYEQYF.

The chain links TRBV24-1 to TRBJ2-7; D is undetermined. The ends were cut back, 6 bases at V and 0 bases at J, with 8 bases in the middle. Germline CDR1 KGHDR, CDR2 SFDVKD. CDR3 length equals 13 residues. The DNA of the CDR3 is TGTGCCACCAGTAGTAGGACCTCCTACGAGCAGTACTTC. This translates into CATSSRTSYEQYF.

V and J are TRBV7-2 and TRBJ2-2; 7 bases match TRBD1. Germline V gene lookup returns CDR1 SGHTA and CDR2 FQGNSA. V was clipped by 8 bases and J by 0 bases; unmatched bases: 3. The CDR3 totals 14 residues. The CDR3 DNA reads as TGTGCCAGCGCGACAGGGCCGAACACCGGGGAGCTGTTTTTT. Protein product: CASATGPNTGELFF.

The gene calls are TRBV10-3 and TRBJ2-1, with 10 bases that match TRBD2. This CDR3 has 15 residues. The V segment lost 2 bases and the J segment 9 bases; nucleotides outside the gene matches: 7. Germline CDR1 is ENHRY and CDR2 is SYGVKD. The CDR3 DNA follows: TGTGCCATCAGTGAGAGTAGCGGGAGGACAGGTGAGCAGTTCTTC. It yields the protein CAISESSGRTGEQFF.

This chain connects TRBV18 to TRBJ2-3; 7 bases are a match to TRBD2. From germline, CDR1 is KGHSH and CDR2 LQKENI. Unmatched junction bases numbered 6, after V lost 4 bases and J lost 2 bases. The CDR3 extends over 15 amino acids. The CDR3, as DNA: TGTGCCAGCTCACTCGGGACTACCCACACAGATACGCAGTATTTT. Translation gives CASSLGTTHTDTQYF.

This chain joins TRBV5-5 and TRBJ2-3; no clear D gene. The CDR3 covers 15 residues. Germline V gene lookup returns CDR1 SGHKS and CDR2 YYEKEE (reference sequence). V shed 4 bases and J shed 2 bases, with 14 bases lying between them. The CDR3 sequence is CASSHVVGHTDTQYF. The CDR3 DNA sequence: TGTGCCAGCAGCCACGTCGTGGGCCACACAGATACGCAGTATTTT.

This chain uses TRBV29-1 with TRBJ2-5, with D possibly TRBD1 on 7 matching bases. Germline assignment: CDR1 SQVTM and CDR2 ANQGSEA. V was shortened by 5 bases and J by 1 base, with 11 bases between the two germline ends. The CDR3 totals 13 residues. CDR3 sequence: CSVRQGGQETQYF. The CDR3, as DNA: TGCAGCGTTCGTCAGGGGGGCCAAGAGACCCAGTACTTC. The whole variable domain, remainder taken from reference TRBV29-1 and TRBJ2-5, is SAVISQKPSRDICQRGTSLTIQCQVDSQVTMMFWYRQQPGQSLTLIATANQGSEATYESGFVIDKFPISRPNLTFSTLTVSNMSPEDSSIYLCSVRQGGQETQYFGPGTRLLVL.

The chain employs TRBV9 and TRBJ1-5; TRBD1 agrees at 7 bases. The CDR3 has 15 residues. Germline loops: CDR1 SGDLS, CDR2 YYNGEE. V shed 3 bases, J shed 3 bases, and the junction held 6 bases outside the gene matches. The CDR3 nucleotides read TGTGCCAGCAGCGCCGGGGGACAGCCCAATCAGCCCCAGCATTTT. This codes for CASSAGGQPNQPQHF.

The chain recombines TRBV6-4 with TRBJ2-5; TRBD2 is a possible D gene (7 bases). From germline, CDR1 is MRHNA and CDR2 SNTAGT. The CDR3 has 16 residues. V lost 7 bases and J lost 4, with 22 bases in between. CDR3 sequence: CASTVGGQGTRETQYF. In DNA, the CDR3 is TGTGCCAGCACCGTGGGGGGGCAGGGGACACGAGAGACCCAGTACTTC.

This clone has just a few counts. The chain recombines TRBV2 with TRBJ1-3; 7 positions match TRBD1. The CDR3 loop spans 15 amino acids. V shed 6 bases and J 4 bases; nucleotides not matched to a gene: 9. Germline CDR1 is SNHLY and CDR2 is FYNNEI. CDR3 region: CASRRTQGTGNTIYF. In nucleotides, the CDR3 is TGTGCCAGCAGGCGAACACAGGGGACCGGAAACACCATATATTTT.

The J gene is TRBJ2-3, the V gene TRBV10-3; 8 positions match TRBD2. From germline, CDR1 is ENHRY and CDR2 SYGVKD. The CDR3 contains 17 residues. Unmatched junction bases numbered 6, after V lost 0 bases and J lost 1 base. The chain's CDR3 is CAISESSRREGTDTQYF. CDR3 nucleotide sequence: TGTGCCATCAGTGAGTCGAGCCGGCGGGAGGGCACAGATACGCAGTATTTT.

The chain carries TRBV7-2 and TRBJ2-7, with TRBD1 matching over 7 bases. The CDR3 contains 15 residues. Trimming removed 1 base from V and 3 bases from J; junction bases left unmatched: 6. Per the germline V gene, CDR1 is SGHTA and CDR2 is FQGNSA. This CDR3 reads CASSLGPGQNYEQYF. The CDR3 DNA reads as TGTGCCAGCAGCTTAGGGCCGGGACAGAACTACGAGCAGTACTTC.

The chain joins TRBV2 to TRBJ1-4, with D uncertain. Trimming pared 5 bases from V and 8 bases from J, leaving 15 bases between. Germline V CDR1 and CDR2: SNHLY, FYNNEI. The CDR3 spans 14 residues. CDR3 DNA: TGTGCCAGCAGTCGGCCCGGGAGGTCGGAAAAACTGTTTTTT. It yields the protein CASSRPGRSEKLFF.

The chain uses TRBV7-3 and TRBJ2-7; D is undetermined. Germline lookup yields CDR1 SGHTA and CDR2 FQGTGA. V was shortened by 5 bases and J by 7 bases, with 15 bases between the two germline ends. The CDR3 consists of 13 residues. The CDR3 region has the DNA TGTGCCAGCAGCGCCGGCGGAGACGGAGAGCAGTACTTC. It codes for CASSAGGDGEQYF.

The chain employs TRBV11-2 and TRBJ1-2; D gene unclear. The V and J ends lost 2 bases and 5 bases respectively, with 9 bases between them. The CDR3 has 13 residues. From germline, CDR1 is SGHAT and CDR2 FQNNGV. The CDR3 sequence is CASSLRADYGYTF. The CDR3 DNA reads TGTGCCAGCAGCTTAAGGGCAGATTATGGCTACACCTTC.